This T cell receptor beta chain was retrieved from a study of blood T cell repertoires in COVID-19 (dated by TCRdb to the early 2020s). Some background on the complete study: The collaborator samples originated in the United States, Italy and Spain and spanned the acute and convalescent phases of COVID-19. The material from the prospective study consisted of cDNA or gDNA derived from T cells, B-cell-depleted T cells, or PBMCs. The dataset comprised deeply sampled blood TCRbeta repertoires from subjects exposed to, actively infected with, or recovered from COVID-19. The repertoires were made available in a free public database intended to serve as a resource for research on the immune response to SARS-CoV-2. Samples came from the ongoing ImmuneRACE study (first 160 participants) plus 1,254 subjects from 6 global collaborators. A de-identified subject ID, COVID-19 status, age in years and sex were almost always included in the sample metadata. HLA class I and class II types, where available, came from metadata supplied by the sample provider rather than from assay-based typing. Broad study findings and their caveats: The amount of clinical and demographic metadata varied by source and participant and was provided uncurated.

Another Seattle source contributed samples from volunteer blood donors who had recovered from COVID-19. Collaborating institutions collected whole blood in K2EDTA tubes following their own protocols. For TCRbeta analysis, collaborator samples were shipped as frozen whole blood, as isolated PBMCs, or as DNA extracted from either sample type. Regarding this clone: What antigen it recognizes has not been identified. Qualities for individual bases were not recorded, and no much larger clone is one base off.

The CDR3 starts with the cysteine, ends with the phenylalanine, and has 16 residues. The read is trimmed to its CDR3 DNA, 48 bases read in frame from base 1. V is clipped by 1 base and J by 5 bases, and the sequence between their germline boundaries is 17 bases long. CDR1 LGHDT and CDR2 YNNKEL are derived from the germline V gene (reference sequence). TCRbeta CDR3 regions were amplified from genomic DNA by means of the immunoSEQ Assay, a bias-controlled multiplex PCR. The original methods were these. The number of nucleated cells in each sample was estimated from the amplification of reference gene primers within the assay. Sequence reads were collapsed and filtered to measure the absolute abundance of every unique TCRbeta CDR3 rearrangement. Productive Simpson clonality was computed per sample as the square root of Simpson's diversity index over productive rearrangements. TCRdb's version of the immuneACCESS table is confined to in-frame rearrangements and falls short of the full clone set. An unresolved V gene accounts for under half of the shortfall where checked; the remainder is of unknown origin. Clone size and the V and J calls come from that table; the DNA yielded D and trimming. Within this sample are over 150,000 clones, with around 83% of them counted one time only. Jointly, the top ten make up roughly 19% of the sample.

The specimen sequenced was peripheral blood. This TCR was recovered from a woman aged 65 to 85 who had recovered from COVID-19. The V and J segments used are TRBV3-1 (or the pseudogene TRBV3-2) and TRBJ1-2; the D gene remains uncertain. The CDR3 sequence is CASSQGVGIGGYGYTF. The DNA is TGTGCCAGCAGCCAAGGAGTAGGAATCGGAGGGTATGGCTACACCTTC.